Listed below are T cell receptor beta chains from one sample, sequenced in a study of T cell responses to AZD1222 COVID-19 vaccine. Measured with immunoSEQ multiplex PCR; TCRdb has only the in-frame clones, and not every one. The sample yields roughly 200,000 clones, 93% seen once. Sequenced material: peripheral blood, taken on day 0 of MenACWY control vaccination. The origin of the receptors is an adult in good health. Both conserved end residues are part of each CDR3. The order of the fields is clone size, D gene, CDR3 length, J gene, V gene, CDR3 protein, CDR3 DNA. A D gene is named only where the DNA matches it firmly. The size of a clone is reported for some rows only, either as once, few or many, or as a class for expanded clones.

size: NA
D: TRBD1
length: 15
J: TRBJ1-2
V: TRBV30
CDR3: CAWNPGGGQPGGYTF
DNA: TGTGCCTGGAATCCAGGGGGCGGTCAGCCGGGTGGCTACACCTTC

size: NA
D: TRBD1
length: 16
J: TRBJ1-1
V: TRBV11-2
CDR3: CASSTGTGMTNTEAFF
DNA: TGTGCCAGCAGCACGGGGACAGGGATGACGAACACTGAAGCTTTCTTT

size: NA
D: NA
length: 12
J: TRBJ1-1
V: TRBV7-2
CDR3: CASSFSNTEAFF
DNA: TGTGCCAGCAGCTTTAGTAACACTGAAGCTTTCTTT

size: NA
D: TRBD1
length: 17
J: TRBJ1-5
V: TRBV19
CDR3: CASRFAGQGLNNQPQHF
DNA: TGTGCCAGTAGGTTCGCGGGACAGGGGTTAAATAATCAGCCCCAGCATTTT

size: NA
D: NA
length: 16
J: TRBJ1-2
V: TRBV6-1
CDR3: CASSEAQRGVFYGYTF
DNA: TGTGCCAGCAGTGAAGCCCAAAGGGGGGTCTTCTATGGCTACACCTTC

size: NA
D: TRBD1
length: 18
J: TRBJ2-3
V: TRBV5-4
CDR3: CASSLGSTGTGGIDTQYF
DNA: TGTGCCAGCAGCTTGGGCAGCACCGGGACAGGGGGTATAGATACGCAGTATTTT

size: NA
D: NA
length: 16
J: TRBJ1-3
V: TRBV30
CDR3: CAWSAGPPSSGNTIYF
DNA: TGTGCCTGGAGTGCTGGGCCTCCGAGCTCTGGAAACACCATATATTTT

size: few
D: NA
length: 13
J: TRBJ1-5
V: TRBV30
CDR3: CAWSVRQSQPQHF
DNA: TGTGCCTGGAGTGTACGGCAGAGCCAGCCCCAGCATTTT

size: NA
D: NA
length: 15
J: TRBJ1-5
V: TRBV6-6
CDR3: CASRELTGYGQPQHF
DNA: TGTGCCAGCAGAGAATTAACAGGGTACGGGCAGCCCCAGCATTTT

size: few
D: TRBD1
length: 18
J: TRBJ1-6
V: TRBV27
CDR3: CASRKNTPGTGGHSPLHF
DNA: TGTGCCAGCAGAAAAAATACCCCCGGGACAGGCGGTCATTCACCCCTCCACTTT

size: NA
D: NA
length: 16
J: TRBJ1-3
V: TRBV7-2
CDR3: CASSLRTVNSGNTIYF
DNA: TGTGCCAGCAGTTTGAGGACGGTGAACTCTGGAAACACCATATATTTT

size: NA
D: NA
length: 13
J: TRBJ1-1
V: TRBV29-1
CDR3: CSVSGSMNTEAFF
DNA: TGCAGCGTCTCGGGCAGCATGAACACTGAAGCTTTCTTT

size: NA
D: TRBD1
length: 12
J: TRBJ1-1
V: TRBV7-9
CDR3: CASSGTGAEAFF
DNA: TGTGCCAGCAGCGGGACAGGGGCTGAAGCTTTCTTT

size: NA
D: TRBD1
length: 15
J: TRBJ2-5
V: TRBV3-1/TRBV3-2
CDR3: CASTSYRGQRETQYF
DNA: TGTGCCAGCACGTCGTACAGGGGGCAGCGAGAGACCCAGTACTTC

size: once
D: TRBD1
length: 17
J: TRBJ1-4
V: TRBV4-3
CDR3: CASSHLGPGQGNEKLFF
DNA: TGCGCCAGCAGCCACTTGGGCCCGGGACAGGGGAATGAAAAACTGTTTTTT

size: NA
D: NA
length: 16
J: TRBJ2-6
V: TRBV10-3
CDR3: CAISESNSGVSNVLTF
DNA: TGTGCCATCAGTGAGTCGAATAGCGGAGTTTCCAACGTCCTGACTTTC

size: NA
D: NA
length: 16
J: TRBJ2-3
V: TRBV4-2
CDR3: CASSPGEASGTDTQYF
DNA: TGTGCCAGCAGCCCAGGGGAGGCTAGCGGCACAGATACGCAGTATTTT

size: NA
D: NA
length: 15
J: TRBJ1-6
V: TRBV21-1
CDR3: CASSVTGAQHSPLHF
DNA: TGTGCCAGCAGCGTAACAGGTGCCCAGCATTCACCCCTCCACTTT

size: NA
D: NA
length: 14
J: TRBJ2-2
V: TRBV28
CDR3: CATRGAPNTGELFF
DNA: TGTGCCACCCGGGGGGCTCCGAACACCGGGGAGCTGTTTTTT

size: NA
D: TRBD2
length: 16
J: TRBJ2-1
V: TRBV9
CDR3: CASSVGVGGINNEQFF
DNA: TGTGCCAGCAGCGTAGGTGTCGGGGGGATAAACAATGAGCAGTTCTTC

size: NA
D: TRBD1
length: 14
J: TRBJ2-7
V: TRBV5-1
CDR3: CASSPDRGSYEQYF
DNA: TGCGCCAGCAGCCCGGACAGGGGCTCCTACGAGCAGTACTTC

size: few
D: TRBD2
length: 16
J: TRBJ2-1
V: TRBV7-2
CDR3: CASSLAGAGVANEQFF
DNA: TGTGCCAGCAGCTTAGCGGGAGCGGGGGTGGCCAATGAGCAGTTCTTC

size: NA
D: NA
length: 15
J: TRBJ1-2
V: TRBV4-2
CDR3: CASSQDGIQTYGYTF
DNA: TGTGCCAGCAGCCAAGATGGAATACAGACGTATGGCTACACCTTC

size: NA
D: TRBD1
length: 16
J: TRBJ2-7
V: TRBV7-6
CDR3: CASSTLVGDSPYEQYF
DNA: TGTGCCAGCAGCACCCTGGTGGGGGACAGCCCCTACGAGCAGTACTTC

size: once
D: NA
length: 14
J: TRBJ1-5
V: TRBV19
CDR3: CASSIGTANQPQHF
DNA: TGTGCCAGTAGTATAGGGACGGCCAATCAGCCCCAGCATTTT

size: NA
D: NA
length: 14
J: TRBJ1-1
V: TRBV2
CDR3: CASERQTINTEAFF
DNA: TGTGCCAGCGAGCGACAGACCATCAACACTGAAGCTTTCTTT

size: NA
D: TRBD1
length: 16
J: TRBJ1-5
V: TRBV19
CDR3: CASSIDGTANYQPQHF
DNA: TGTGCCAGTAGTATAGATGGGACAGCCAACTATCAGCCCCAGCATTTT

size: NA
D: NA
length: 15
J: TRBJ1-2
V: TRBV19
CDR3: CASRSEGVINYGYTF
DNA: TGTGCCAGTAGAAGTGAGGGAGTGATTAACTATGGCTACACCTTC

size: NA
D: NA
length: 15
J: TRBJ2-1
V: TRBV4-2
CDR3: CASSQDGQGDNEQFF
DNA: TGTGCCAGCAGCCAAGACGGCCAGGGCGACAATGAGCAGTTCTTC

size: NA
D: TRBD1
length: 16
J: TRBJ1-2
V: TRBV10-1
CDR3: CASSEPDEDRGWCYTF
DNA: TGCGCCAGCAGTGAGCCTGATGAGGACAGGGGTTGGTGCTACACCTTC

size: NA
D: TRBD2
length: 14
J: TRBJ2-3
V: TRBV7-2
CDR3: CASSLGLAPDTQYF
DNA: TGTGCCAGCAGCCTAGGACTAGCCCCAGATACGCAGTATTTT

size: NA
D: TRBD1
length: 13
J: TRBJ1-1
V: TRBV29-1
CDR3: CSVPRQGGTEAFF
DNA: TGCAGCGTGCCTAGACAGGGAGGCACTGAAGCTTTCTTT

size: once
D: NA
length: 15
J: TRBJ2-1
V: TRBV7-9
CDR3: CASSFAGSGNNEQFF
DNA: TGTGCCAGCAGCTTCGCAGGGTCAGGAAACAATGAGCAGTTCTTC

size: NA
D: TRBD1
length: 14
J: TRBJ1-4
V: TRBV2
CDR3: CASKRDRGPEKLFF
DNA: TGTGCCAGCAAGAGAGACAGGGGGCCGGAAAAACTGTTTTTT

size: NA
D: TRBD1
length: 15
J: TRBJ1-2
V: TRBV30
CDR3: CAWLGDRGLNYGYTF
DNA: TGTGCCTGGCTGGGGGACAGGGGGCTAAACTATGGCTACACCTTC

size: NA
D: TRBD2
length: 14
J: TRBJ2-1
V: TRBV19
CDR3: CASSIVAGGNEQFF
DNA: TGTGCCAGTAGTATAGTAGCGGGGGGCAATGAGCAGTTCTTC

size: NA
D: NA
length: 15
J: TRBJ1-5
V: TRBV30
CDR3: CAWSVMTGSNQPQHF
DNA: TGTGCCTGGAGCGTTATGACGGGTAGCAATCAGCCCCAGCATTTT

size: NA
D: NA
length: 17
J: TRBJ1-6
V: TRBV19
CDR3: CASIPGHQSSYNSPLHF
DNA: TGTGCCAGTATCCCGGGACACCAGAGCTCCTATAATTCACCCCTCCACTTT

size: few
D: NA
length: 14
J: TRBJ2-1
V: TRBV7-3
CDR3: CASSIRRSSNEQFF
DNA: TGTGCCAGCAGCATCCGTAGGTCCAGCAATGAGCAGTTCTTC

size: NA
D: NA
length: 14
J: TRBJ1-1
V: TRBV11-3
CDR3: CASSRRGQNTEAFF
DNA: TGTGCCAGCAGCCGACGGGGGCAGAACACTGAAGCTTTCTTT

size: NA
D: TRBD1
length: 15
J: TRBJ1-1
V: TRBV3-1/TRBV3-2
CDR3: CASSQGDRGGTEAFF
DNA: TGTGCCAGCAGCCAAGGGGACAGGGGAGGCACTGAAGCTTTCTTT

size: NA
D: NA
length: 16
J: TRBJ1-5
V: TRBV18
CDR3: CASSPPGAEGSQPQHF
DNA: TGTGCCAGCTCACCACCGGGGGCAGAAGGTAGTCAGCCCCAGCATTTT

size: NA
D: NA
length: 16
J: TRBJ1-1
V: TRBV13
CDR3: CASSQMRVWINTEAFF
DNA: TGTGCCAGCAGCCAGATGAGGGTTTGGATTAACACTGAAGCTTTCTTT

size: NA
D: TRBD2
length: 11
J: TRBJ2-6
V: TRBV30
CDR3: CAWREARTATF
DNA: TGTGCCTGGCGGGAGGCCCGAACAGCAACTTTC

size: NA
D: TRBD2
length: 18
J: TRBJ2-5
V: TRBV4-3
CDR3: CASSQDLGRGTYQETQYF
DNA: TGCGCCAGCAGCCAAGATCTTGGGCGGGGGACCTACCAAGAGACCCAGTACTTC

size: NA
D: NA
length: 15
J: TRBJ1-3
V: TRBV27
CDR3: CASSRAVSSGNTIYF
DNA: TGTGCCAGCAGTCGGGCGGTGAGCTCTGGAAACACCATATATTTT

size: NA
D: NA
length: 14
J: TRBJ2-7
V: TRBV3-1/TRBV3-2
CDR3: CASSQGDRAYEQYF
DNA: TGTGCCAGCAGCCAAGGGGACCGGGCCTACGAGCAGTACTTC

size: NA
D: TRBD1
length: 15
J: TRBJ2-1
V: TRBV4-3
CDR3: CASSQYTGGAYEQFF
DNA: TGCGCCAGCAGCCAATACACAGGGGGAGCGTATGAGCAGTTCTTC

size: NA
D: TRBD1
length: 16
J: TRBJ1-4
V: TRBV5-8
CDR3: CASSQQRGRFGEKLFF
DNA: TGTGCCAGCAGCCAACAGAGGGGGCGATTTGGGGAAAAACTGTTTTTT

size: NA
D: TRBD1
length: 15
J: TRBJ1-6
V: TRBV9
CDR3: CASSVGGQERSPLHF
DNA: TGTGCCAGCAGCGTAGGTGGACAGGAGCGTTCACCCCTCCACTTT

size: NA
D: NA
length: 12
J: TRBJ1-6
V: TRBV19
CDR3: CASSVSTGALHF
DNA: TGTGCCAGTAGTGTCTCCACTGGGGCCCTCCACTTT

size: NA
D: NA
length: 14
J: TRBJ1-2
V: TRBV9
CDR3: CASSAGRAPYGYTF
DNA: TGTGCCAGCAGCGCCGGTAGGGCACCCTATGGCTACACCTTC

size: NA
D: NA
length: 16
J: TRBJ2-2
V: TRBV18
CDR3: CASSPQGSTNTGELFF
DNA: TGTGCCAGCTCACCACAGGGCAGTACGAACACCGGGGAGCTGTTTTTT

size: NA
D: NA
length: 13
J: TRBJ1-2
V: TRBV12-3/TRBV12-4
CDR3: CASGWGEGNVYTF
DNA: TGTGCTAGCGGGTGGGGAGAAGGAAACGTCTACACCTTC

size: NA
D: TRBD1
length: 15
J: TRBJ1-5
V: TRBV28
CDR3: CASRDTQGSNQPQHF
DNA: TGTGCCAGCAGAGATACACAGGGGAGCAATCAGCCCCAGCATTTT

size: NA
D: NA
length: 12
J: TRBJ1-1
V: TRBV5-8
CDR3: CASSRVGGWSFF
DNA: TGTGCCAGCTCCCGCGTGGGCGGATGGTCTTTCTTT

size: NA
D: NA
length: 13
J: TRBJ1-2
V: TRBV24-1
CDR3: CATSDTGKSGYTF
DNA: TGTGCCACCAGTGATACAGGGAAAAGTGGCTACACCTTC

size: once
D: NA
length: 14
J: TRBJ2-3
V: TRBV5-4
CDR3: CASSWDVGTDTQYF
DNA: TGTGCCAGCAGCTGGGACGTGGGGACAGATACGCAGTATTTT

size: once
D: TRBD1
length: 15
J: TRBJ1-2
V: TRBV5-1
CDR3: CASSLGTGKSYGYTF
DNA: TGCGCCAGCAGCTTAGGGACAGGGAAATCCTATGGCTACACCTTC